This T cell receptor (beta chain) appears in the sequencing data of a study of T cell responses to AZD1222 COVID-19 vaccine. This CDR3 contains 13 residues. The ends were cut back, 6 bases at V and 8 bases at J, with 16 bases in the middle. Study-wide results and limits: CD4 TCRs associated with vaccination spanned spike, dominating at 160-218 and 743-854. The donor cohort was predominantly white British with a female majority, and clonal diversity may have been underestimated.

Note on this clone: Antigen specificity is unknown.

Sequencing was performed with immunoSEQ multiplex PCR; in TCRdb, only in-frame clones are kept and a portion is missing. The table has fewer than 200,000 clones, under 95% seen once. The chain uses TRBV12-3 or TRBV12-4 and TRBJ1-2, with D possibly TRBD1 on 5 matching bases. The material sequenced was peripheral blood, taken 28 days after the second AZD1222 dose. This clonotype was sampled from an adult who received the AZD1222 COVID-19 vaccine. CDR3 protein: CASSPTGRVGYTF. CDR3 nucleotide sequence: TGTGCCAGCAGCCCTACAGGCAGAGTAGGCTACACCTTC.